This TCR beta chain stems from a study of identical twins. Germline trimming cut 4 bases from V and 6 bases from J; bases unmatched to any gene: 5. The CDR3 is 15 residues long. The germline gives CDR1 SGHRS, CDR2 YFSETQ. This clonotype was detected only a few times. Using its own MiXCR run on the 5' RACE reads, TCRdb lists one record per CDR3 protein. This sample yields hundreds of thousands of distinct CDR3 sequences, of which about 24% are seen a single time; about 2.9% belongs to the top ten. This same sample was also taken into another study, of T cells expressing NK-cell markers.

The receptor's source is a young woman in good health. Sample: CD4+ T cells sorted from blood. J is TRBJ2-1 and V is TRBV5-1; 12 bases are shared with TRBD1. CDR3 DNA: TGCGCCAGCAGCGACGCGGGACAGGGGGCCAATGAGCAGTTCTTC. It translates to CASSDAGQGANEQFF.